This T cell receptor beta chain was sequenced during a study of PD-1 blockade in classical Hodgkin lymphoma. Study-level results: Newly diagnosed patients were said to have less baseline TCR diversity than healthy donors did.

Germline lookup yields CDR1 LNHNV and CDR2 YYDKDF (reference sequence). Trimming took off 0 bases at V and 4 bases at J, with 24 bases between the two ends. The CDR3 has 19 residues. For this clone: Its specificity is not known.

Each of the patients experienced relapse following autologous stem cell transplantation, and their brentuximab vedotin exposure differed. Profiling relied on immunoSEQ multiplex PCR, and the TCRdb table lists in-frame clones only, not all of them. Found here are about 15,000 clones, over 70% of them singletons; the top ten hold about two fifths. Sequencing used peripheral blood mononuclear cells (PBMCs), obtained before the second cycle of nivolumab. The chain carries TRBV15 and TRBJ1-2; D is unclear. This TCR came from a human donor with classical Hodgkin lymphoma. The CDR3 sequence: CATSRELSSSWAVGYGYTF. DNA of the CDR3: TGTGCCACCAGCAGAGAACTTAGTAGTTCTTGGGCAGTCGGCTATGGCTACACCTTC.